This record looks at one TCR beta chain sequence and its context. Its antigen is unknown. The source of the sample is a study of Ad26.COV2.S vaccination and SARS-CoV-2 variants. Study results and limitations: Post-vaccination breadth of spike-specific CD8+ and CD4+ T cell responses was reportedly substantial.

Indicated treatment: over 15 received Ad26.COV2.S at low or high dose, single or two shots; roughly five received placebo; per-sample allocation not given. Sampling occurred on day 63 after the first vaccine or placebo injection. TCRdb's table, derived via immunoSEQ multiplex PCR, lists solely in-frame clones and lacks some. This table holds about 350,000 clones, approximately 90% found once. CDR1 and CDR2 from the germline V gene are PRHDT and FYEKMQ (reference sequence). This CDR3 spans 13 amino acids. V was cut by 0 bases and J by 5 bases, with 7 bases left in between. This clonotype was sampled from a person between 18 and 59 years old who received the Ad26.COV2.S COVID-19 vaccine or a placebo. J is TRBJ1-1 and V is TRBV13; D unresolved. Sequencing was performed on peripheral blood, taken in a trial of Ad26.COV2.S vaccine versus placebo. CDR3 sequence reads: CASSLGVLTEAFF. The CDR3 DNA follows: TGTGCCAGCAGCTTAGGGGTATTAACTGAAGCTTTCTTT.